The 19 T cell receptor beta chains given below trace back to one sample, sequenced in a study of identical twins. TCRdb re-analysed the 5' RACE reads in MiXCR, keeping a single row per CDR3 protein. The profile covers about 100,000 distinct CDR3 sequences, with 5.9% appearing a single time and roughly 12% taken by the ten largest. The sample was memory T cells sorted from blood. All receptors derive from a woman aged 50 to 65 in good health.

Here the CDR3 DNA reads TGTGCCAGCAGCGACGGCCCGGGACAGGGGGCCTACGAGCAGTACGTC. As protein: CASSDGPGQGAYEQYV. The V call is TRBV5-6, the J call TRBJ2-7; TRBD1 matches 11 bases. V shed 4 bases, J shed 2 bases, and the junction held 8 bases outside the gene matches. Per germline, CDR1 SGHDT and CDR2 YYEEEE. This CDR3 has 16 amino acids.

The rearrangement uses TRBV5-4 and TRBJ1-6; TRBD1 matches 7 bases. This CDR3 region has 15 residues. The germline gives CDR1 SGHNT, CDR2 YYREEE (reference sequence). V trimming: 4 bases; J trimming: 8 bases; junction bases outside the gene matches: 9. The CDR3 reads CASSATGALDSPLHF. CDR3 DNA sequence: TGTGCCAGCAGCGCCACAGGGGCCCTAGATTCACCCCTCCACTTT.

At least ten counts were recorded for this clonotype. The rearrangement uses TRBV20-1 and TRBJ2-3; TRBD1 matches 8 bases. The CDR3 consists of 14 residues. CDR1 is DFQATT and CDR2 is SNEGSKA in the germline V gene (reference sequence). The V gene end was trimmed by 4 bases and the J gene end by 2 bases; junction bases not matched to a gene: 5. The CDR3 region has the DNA TGCAGTGCTAAACTGACAGGGGTCACAGATACGCAGTATTTT. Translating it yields CSAKLTGVTDTQYF.

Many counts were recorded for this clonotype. The CDR3 DNA reads as TGTGCCAGCAGCGTCTCTAGCGAGAAAACGCAGTATTTT. It codes for CASSVSSEKTQYF. The chain carries TRBV5-6 and TRBJ2-3, with TRBD2 as a possible D gene (6 bases). The CDR3 extends over 13 amino acids. V lost 4 bases and J lost 9, with 15 bases in between. Germline lookup yields CDR1 SGHDT and CDR2 YYEEEE.

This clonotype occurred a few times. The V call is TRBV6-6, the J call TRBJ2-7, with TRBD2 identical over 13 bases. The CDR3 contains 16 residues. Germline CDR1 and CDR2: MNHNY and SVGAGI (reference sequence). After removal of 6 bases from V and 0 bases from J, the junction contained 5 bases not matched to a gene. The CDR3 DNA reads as TGTGCCAGCAGCTCGGGACTAGCGGGACTCTCCTACGAGCAGTACTTC. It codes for CASSSGLAGLSYEQYF.

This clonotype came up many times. CDR3 residues: CSAFSGRIDNEQFF. The CDR3, as DNA: TGCAGCGCCTTTAGCGGGAGAATCGACAATGAGCAGTTCTTC. The chain employs TRBV29-1 and TRBJ2-1, with 9 bases lining up with TRBD2. CDR3 length: 14 residues. V shed 7 bases and J 5 bases; nucleotides not matched to a gene: 9. Germline V gives CDR1 SQVTM, CDR2 ANQGSEA.

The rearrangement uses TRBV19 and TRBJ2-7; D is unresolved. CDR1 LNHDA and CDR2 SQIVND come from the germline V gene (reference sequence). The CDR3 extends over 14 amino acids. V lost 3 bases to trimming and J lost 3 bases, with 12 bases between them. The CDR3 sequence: CASSIRGRRYEQYF. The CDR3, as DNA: TGTGCCAGTAGTATCCGCGGACGACGCTACGAGCAGTACTTC.

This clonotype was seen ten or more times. The CDR3 reads CASSRRSQGADPYNEQFF. For the CDR3, the DNA is TGCGCCAGCAGCCGCCGCTCCCAAGGAGCGGACCCTTACAATGAGCAGTTCTTC. This chain connects TRBV5-1 to TRBJ2-1; TRBD2 might be the D (5 bases). The CDR3 length is 18 residues. The V end lost 4 bases, the J end lost 4 bases, and 24 bases lay between the germline ends. CDR1 and CDR2 (germline): SGHRS, YFSETQ.

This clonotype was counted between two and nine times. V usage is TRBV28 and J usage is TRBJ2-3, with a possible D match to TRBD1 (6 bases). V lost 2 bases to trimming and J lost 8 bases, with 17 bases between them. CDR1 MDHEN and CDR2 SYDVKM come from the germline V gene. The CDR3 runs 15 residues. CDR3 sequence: CASSLRDTTGRTQYF. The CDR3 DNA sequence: TGTGCCAGCAGTTTACGGGACACCACGGGGCGTACGCAGTATTTT.

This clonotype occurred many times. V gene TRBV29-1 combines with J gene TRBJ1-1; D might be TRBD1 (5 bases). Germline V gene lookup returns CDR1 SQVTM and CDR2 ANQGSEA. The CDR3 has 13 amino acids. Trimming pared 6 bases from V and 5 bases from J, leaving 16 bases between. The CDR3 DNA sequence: TGCAGCGTCCGGAGGGGTTTTGGGACTGAAGCTTTCTTT. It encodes CSVRRGFGTEAFF. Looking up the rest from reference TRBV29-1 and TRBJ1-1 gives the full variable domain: SAVISQKPSRDICQRGTSLTIQCQVDSQVTMMFWYRQQPGQSLTLIATANQGSEATYESGFVIDKFPISRPNLTFSTLTVSNMSPEDSSIYLCSVRRGFGTEAFFGQGTRLTVV.

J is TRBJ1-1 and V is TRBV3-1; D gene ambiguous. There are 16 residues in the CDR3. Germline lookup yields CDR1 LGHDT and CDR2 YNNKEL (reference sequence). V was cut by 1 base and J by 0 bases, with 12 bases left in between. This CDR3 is CASSQVGNSLNTEAFF. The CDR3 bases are TGTGCCAGCAGCCAAGTAGGGAACAGCTTGAACACTGAAGCTTTCTTT.

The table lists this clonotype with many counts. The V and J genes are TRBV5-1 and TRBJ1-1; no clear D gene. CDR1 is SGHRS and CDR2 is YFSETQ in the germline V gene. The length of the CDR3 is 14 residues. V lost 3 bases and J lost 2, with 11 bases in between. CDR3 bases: TGCGCCAGCAGCTCCCTCCCGGGTAACACTGAAGCTTTCTTT. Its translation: CASSSLPGNTEAFF.

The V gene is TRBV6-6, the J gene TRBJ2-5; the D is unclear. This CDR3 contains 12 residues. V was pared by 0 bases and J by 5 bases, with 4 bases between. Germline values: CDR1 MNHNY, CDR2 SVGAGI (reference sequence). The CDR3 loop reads CASSYSPETQYF. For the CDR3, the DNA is TGTGCCAGCAGTTACTCGCCCGAGACCCAGTACTTC.

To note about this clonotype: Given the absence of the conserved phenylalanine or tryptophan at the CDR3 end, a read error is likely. In DNA, the CDR3 is TGTGCCAGCAGTTCGGGCGGCCCTGAAGCTTTCCTT. Amino acid sequence: CASSSGGPEAFL. The V call is TRBV6-2 or TRBV6-3, the J call TRBJ1-1; D is uncertain. This CDR3 region has 12 residues. V was trimmed by 4 bases and J by 6 bases, leaving 9 bases between them. Germline V gene data show CDR1 as MNHEY and CDR2 as SVGEGT.

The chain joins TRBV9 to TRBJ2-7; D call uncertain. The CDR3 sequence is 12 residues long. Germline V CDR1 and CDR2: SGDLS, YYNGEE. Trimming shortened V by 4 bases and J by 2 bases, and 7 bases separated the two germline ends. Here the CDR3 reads CASSSSTYEQYF. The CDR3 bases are TGTGCCAGCAGCTCCTCTACCTACGAGCAGTACTTC.

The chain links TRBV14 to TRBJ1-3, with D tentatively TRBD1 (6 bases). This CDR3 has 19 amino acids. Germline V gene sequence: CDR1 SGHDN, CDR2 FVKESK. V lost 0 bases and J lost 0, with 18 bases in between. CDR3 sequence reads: CASSQDRLVDSGSGNTIYF. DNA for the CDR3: TGTGCCAGCAGCCAAGATCGTTTGGTGGACAGTGGCTCTGGAAACACCATATATTTT.

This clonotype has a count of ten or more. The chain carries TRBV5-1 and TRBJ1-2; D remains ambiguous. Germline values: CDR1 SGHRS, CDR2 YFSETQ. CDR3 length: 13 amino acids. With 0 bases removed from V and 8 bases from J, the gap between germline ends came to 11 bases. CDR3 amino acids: CASSLGGSEGYTF. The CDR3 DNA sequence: TGCGCCAGCAGCTTGGGGGGATCAGAAGGCTACACCTTC.

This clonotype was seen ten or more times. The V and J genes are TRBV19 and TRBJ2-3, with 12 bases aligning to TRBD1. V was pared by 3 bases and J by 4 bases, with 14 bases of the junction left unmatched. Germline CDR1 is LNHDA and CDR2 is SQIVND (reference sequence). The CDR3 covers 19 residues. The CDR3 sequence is CASSMQPGQGALEADTQYF. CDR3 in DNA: TGTGCCAGTAGTATGCAACCGGGACAGGGGGCTTTGGAAGCAGATACGCAGTATTTT.

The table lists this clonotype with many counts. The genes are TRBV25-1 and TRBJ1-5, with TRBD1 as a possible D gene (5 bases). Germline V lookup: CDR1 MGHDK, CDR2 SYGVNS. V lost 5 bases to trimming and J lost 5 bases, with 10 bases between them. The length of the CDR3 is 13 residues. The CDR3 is CASSSGMDQPQHF. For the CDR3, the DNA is TGTGCCAGCAGTTCAGGGATGGATCAGCCCCAGCATTTT.